The next 16 T cell receptor beta chains were all read from a single sample in a study of T cells after yellow fever vaccination. Each CDR3 protein is one row after TCRdb ran MiXCR on the 5' RACE reads. The sample consists of roughly 160,000 distinct CDR3 sequences, approximately 6.7% of them appearing once. The material sequenced was CD4+ T cells sorted from PBMCs, taken 5 days after the first yellow fever vaccination. These receptors originate from a man younger than 30 who received the YFV17D yellow fever vaccine.

The chain employs TRBV3-1 and TRBJ2-5, with 8 bases that match TRBD1. Germline values: CDR1 LGHDT, CDR2 YNNKEL (reference sequence). The CDR3 runs to 17 residues. The J segment lost 0 bases and the V segment lost 2 bases, leaving 8 bases of the junction unmatched. The CDR3 DNA sequence: TGTGCCAGCAGCCAAAAGGACAGGGTGACGTACCAAGAGACCCAGTACTTC. The encoded protein is CASSQKDRVTYQETQYF.

This clonotype was seen many times. The CDR3 region has the DNA TGTGCCAGCAGCCACAGGGGGAGGGAGACCCAGTACTTC. It specifies CASSHRGRETQYF. The V and J genes are TRBV3-1 and TRBJ2-5, with D possibly TRBD1 on 7 matching bases. Germline CDR1 and CDR2: LGHDT and YNNKEL (reference sequence). With 3 bases removed from V and 5 bases from J, the gap between germline ends came to 10 bases. The CDR3 is 13 residues long.

This clonotype was detected a few times. This CDR3 reads CASSPSGDKETQYF. The CDR3 DNA reads TGTGCCAGCAGTCCTAGCGGGGATAAGGAGACCCAGTACTTC. V and J are TRBV4-2 and TRBJ2-5; 9 bases fit TRBD2. Per germline, CDR1 LGHNA and CDR2 YNFKEQ. The V segment lost 6 bases and the J segment 5 bases; nucleotides outside the gene matches: 7. The CDR3 totals 14 residues.

This clonotype was picked up many times. V is TRBV12-3 or TRBV12-4 and J is TRBJ1-4; TRBD1 matches 7 bases. This CDR3 contains 14 residues. V lost 7 bases and J lost 6; bases outside the gene matches: 8. DNA of the CDR3: TGTGCCAGCACGGGCCGACAGGGCTATGAAAAACTGTTTTTT. It encodes CASTGRQGYEKLFF.

This CDR3 is CASSPGQGSTGELFF. The CDR3 region has the DNA TGCGCCAGCAGCCCAGGACAGGGGAGTACCGGGGAGCTGTTTTTT. The genes are TRBV5-1 and TRBJ2-2; 9 nucleotides line up with TRBD1. CDR3 length equals 15 residues. CDR1 and CDR2 from the germline V gene are SGHRS and YFSETQ. With 4 bases clipped from V and 5 bases from J, the junction kept 6 bases outside the gene matches. Complete variable domain (other parts from reference TRBV5-1 and TRBJ2-2): KAGVTQTPRYLIKTRGQQVTLSCSPISGHRSVSWYQQTPGQGLQFLFEYFSETQRNKGNFPGRFSGRQFSNSRSEMNVSTLELGDSALYLCASSPGQGSTGELFFGEGSRLTVL.

Ten or more counts support this clonotype. The chain carries TRBV7-2 and TRBJ1-1; no definite D call. Trimming removed 5 bases at V and 11 bases at J, with 12 bases between. Germline CDR1 and CDR2: SGHTA and FQGNSA. This CDR3 contains 11 residues. The CDR3: CASSLQIIAFF. Written as DNA, the CDR3 is TGTGCCAGCAGCCTTCAGATTATTGCTTTCTTT.

Many counts were recorded for this clonotype. V usage is TRBV6-2 or TRBV6-3 and J usage is TRBJ1-5; D not resolved. V lost 5 bases and J lost 3, with 14 bases in between. In germline, CDR1 is MNHEY, CDR2 SVGEGT. This CDR3 has 15 amino acids. For the CDR3, the DNA is TGTGCCAGCAGTGAGCCCCTCTCCTTCAATCAGCCCCAGCATTTT. Its translation is CASSEPLSFNQPQHF.

This rearrangement joins TRBV12-3 or TRBV12-4 to TRBJ2-1; the D is unclear. V lost 6 bases to trimming and J lost 9 bases, with 15 bases between them. The CDR3 covers 13 residues. The CDR3 region is CASSALQWVEQFF. The CDR3 region has the DNA TGTGCCAGCAGCGCACTCCAGTGGGTTGAGCAGTTCTTC.

This clonotype appeared a few times. The rearrangement joins TRBV7-3 to TRBJ1-1; TRBD1 matches at 7 bases. There are 13 residues in the CDR3. The germline CDR1 and CDR2 sequences are SGHTA and FQGTGA. V trimming: 8 bases; J trimming: 1 base; junction bases outside the gene matches: 4. Here the CDR3 DNA reads TGTGCCAGCCTGGCAGGGGGGAACACTGAAGCTTTCTTT. This codes for CASLAGGNTEAFF.

The gene calls are TRBV27 and TRBJ2-2, with 8 bases that match TRBD2. CDR1 MNHEY and CDR2 SMNVEV come from the germline V gene (reference sequence). Trimming removed 5 bases from V and 4 bases from J; junction bases left unmatched: 6. This CDR3 has 15 residues. The CDR3 sequence: CASSPGTSVTGELFF. The CDR3 DNA sequence: TGTGCCAGCAGTCCCGGGACTAGTGTCACCGGGGAGCTGTTTTTT.

In this sample, this clonotype turned up many times. This rearrangement joins TRBV4-2 to TRBJ1-2; 7 bases are shared with TRBD1. This CDR3 region has 16 residues. The V gene end was trimmed by 0 bases and the J gene end by 5 bases; junction bases not matched to a gene: 9. Germline CDR1 LGHNA, CDR2 YNFKEQ. The CDR3, as DNA: TGTGCCAGCAGCCAAGATCTTGGGCAGGGGGGTTATGGCTACACCTTC. This translates into CASSQDLGQGGYGYTF.

This clonotype was counted ten times or more. The chain links TRBV11-2 to TRBJ2-3; D might be TRBD1 (5 bases). V lost 1 base and J lost 5, with 10 bases in between. The CDR3 runs 14 residues. Germline lookup yields CDR1 SGHAT and CDR2 FQNNGV. The CDR3: CASSLVGAEDTQYF. As DNA, the CDR3 is TGTGCCAGCAGCTTAGTTGGGGCGGAAGATACGCAGTATTTT.

This clonotype appeared many times. The V call is TRBV18, the J call TRBJ2-7, with TRBD1 matching over 8 bases. CDR1 and CDR2 from the germline V gene are KGHSH and LQKENI. V was clipped by 6 bases and J by 6 bases; unmatched bases: 10. This CDR3 is 14 amino acids long. The CDR3 DNA sequence: TGTGCCAGCTCGGGGCGGGACAGGCGCGGCGAGCAGTACTTC. Translating it yields CASSGRDRRGEQYF.

This clonotype was picked up many times. The chain links TRBV11-1 to TRBJ2-3; TRBD1 agrees at 7 bases. The V and J ends lost 0 bases and 6 bases, in that order; junction bases with no gene match: 6. The germline V gene encodes CDR1 SGHAT and CDR2 FQDESV (reference sequence). The CDR3 length is 15 residues. CDR3 coding DNA: TGTGCCAGCAGCTTAGCCCCGGGACAGTCGGATACGCAGTATTTT. It translates to CASSLAPGQSDTQYF.

The rearrangement uses TRBV18 and TRBJ2-7, with TRBD1 identical over 7 bases. The germline gives CDR1 KGHSH, CDR2 LQKENI. There are 14 residues in the CDR3. Losses at the gene ends were 3 bases for V and 5 bases for J; bases not matched to a gene: 7. The CDR3, as DNA: TGTGCCAGCTCACCTACGGCAGGGGGACACGAGCAGTACGTC. Its protein is CASSPTAGGHEQYV.

The chain employs TRBV9 and TRBJ1-6, with a weak D call TRBD1 (5 bases). Deletions cut 3 bases from V and 10 bases from J, with 11 bases between. Per the germline V gene, CDR1 is SGDLS and CDR2 is YYNGEE. The CDR3 totals 13 residues. The CDR3 loop is CASSDSWGSPLHF. The CDR3, as DNA: TGTGCCAGCAGCGACTCTTGGGGGTCACCCCTCCACTTT.